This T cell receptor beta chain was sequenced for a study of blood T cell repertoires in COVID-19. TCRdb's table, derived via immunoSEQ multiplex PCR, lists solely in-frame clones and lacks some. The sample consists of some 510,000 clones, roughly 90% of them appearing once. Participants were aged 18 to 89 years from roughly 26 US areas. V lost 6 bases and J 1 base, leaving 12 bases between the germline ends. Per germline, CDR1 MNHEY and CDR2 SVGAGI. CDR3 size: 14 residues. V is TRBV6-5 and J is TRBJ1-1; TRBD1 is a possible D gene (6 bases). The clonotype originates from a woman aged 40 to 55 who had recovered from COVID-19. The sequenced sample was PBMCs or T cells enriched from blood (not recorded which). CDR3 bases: TGTGCCAGCAGACCAAACAGGGAGAACACTGAAGCTTTCTTT. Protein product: CASRPNRENTEAFF.